The 9 T cell receptor beta chains below all came from one sample that was sequenced in a study of Ad26.COV2.S vaccination and SARS-CoV-2 variants. The method was immunoSEQ multiplex PCR; TCRdb's version includes in-frame clones alone and lacks a portion of them. The sample contains some 350,000 clones, roughly nine tenths of which appear only once. The treatment here: roughly 19 received Ad26.COV2.S at low or high dose, single or two shots; a few received placebo; per-sample allocation not given. On day 63 after the first injection, vaccine and placebo recipients gave samples. This sample comprised peripheral blood, obtained in a trial of Ad26.COV2.S vaccine versus placebo. These receptors all stem from a person aged 18-60 years who received the Ad26.COV2.S COVID-19 vaccine or a placebo.

The CDR3 region is CASDRGAGLNEQFF. The DNA of the CDR3 is TGTGCCAGCGATCGCGGGGCTGGACTCAATGAGCAGTTCTTC. J is TRBJ2-1 and V is TRBV11-3, with a possible D match to TRBD2 (6 bases). The CDR3 consists of 14 residues. Trimming removed 8 bases from V and 6 bases from J, with 17 bases in between. Germline CDR1 reads SGHNT; CDR2 reads YENEEA.

The chain is built from TRBV18 and TRBJ1-3, with D unresolved. CDR3 length equals 17 residues. The ends were cut back, 0 bases at V and 0 bases at J, with 12 bases in the middle. In germline, CDR1 is KGHSH, CDR2 LQKENI. The CDR3 is CASSPPNNHISGNTIYF. The DNA of the CDR3 is TGTGCCAGCTCACCACCGAATAATCACATCTCTGGAAACACCATATATTTT.

This clone was seen a single time. The chain is built from TRBV5-6 and TRBJ2-5, with 8 bases matching TRBD2. Germline lookup yields CDR1 SGHDT and CDR2 YYEEEE. The CDR3 runs to 17 residues. The trim removed 3 bases at V and 3 bases at J, leaving 13 bases unmatched. CDR3 bases: TGTGCCAGCAGCTCATCACTAGCGGACTCGCTTGAAGAGACCCAGTACTTC. Its translation is CASSSSLADSLEETQYF.

The chain recombines TRBV19 with TRBJ2-3; 7 nucleotides line up with TRBD2. The CDR3 is 13 residues long. The germline CDR1 and CDR2 sequences are LNHDA and SQIVND (reference sequence). V shed 7 bases, J shed 3 bases, and the junction held 4 bases outside the gene matches. CDR3 DNA sequence: TGTGCCAGTAAAGCGGGAAGAACAGATACGCAGTATTTT. It codes for CASKAGRTDTQYF.

The CDR3 DNA reads as TGTGCCAGCAGTAAATCAAGAGGCGGCTCTGGAAACACCATATATTTT. It yields the protein CASSKSRGGSGNTIYF. The chain employs TRBV7-9 and TRBJ1-3; the D is unclear. The germline V gene has CDR1 SEHNR and CDR2 FQNEAQ (reference sequence). This CDR3 is built from 16 residues. Trimming cost V 6 bases and J 0 bases, with 15 bases left between them.

V usage is TRBV6-2 or TRBV6-3 and J usage is TRBJ1-2; 9 positions match TRBD1. V lost 6 bases, J lost 5 bases, and 10 bases stayed unmatched. This CDR3 comprises 15 residues. Germline V gene data show CDR1 as MNHEY and CDR2 as SVGEGT. The CDR3 DNA sequence: TGTGCCAGCAGCCGCCAAGGGACAGGGATTTATGGCTACACCTTC. Protein: CASSRQGTGIYGYTF.

V usage is TRBV7-2 and J usage is TRBJ2-7; D unclear. The CDR3 consists of 16 residues. The V end lost 2 bases, the J end lost 0 bases, and 14 bases lay between the germline ends. The germline CDR1 and CDR2 sequences are SGHTA and FQGNSA. In DNA form, the CDR3 reads TGTGCCAGCAGCTTACCAAACACCAAACCCTCCTACGAGCAGTACTTC. Its protein product is CASSLPNTKPSYEQYF.

The chain joins TRBV5-4 to TRBJ1-4; a possible D gene is TRBD1 (6 bases). Germline CDR1 SGHNT, CDR2 YYREEE (reference sequence). The length of the CDR3 is 15 residues. V gave up 2 bases and J gave up 8 bases, with 16 bases separating them. The CDR3 DNA is TGTGCCAGCAGCTTCCAGTCCAGGGGTGAGGAAAAACTGTTTTTT. Its translation: CASSFQSRGEEKLFF. Complete variable domain (other parts from reference TRBV5-4 and TRBJ1-4): ETGVTQSPTHLIKTRGQQVTLRCSSQSGHNTVSWYQQALGQGPQFIFQYYREEENGRGNFPPRFSGLQFPNYSSELNVNALELDDSALYLCASSFQSRGEEKLFFGSGTQLSVL.

This chain joins TRBV5-1 and TRBJ1-1; D is undetermined. This CDR3 is 14 amino acids long. V lost 0 bases to trimming and J lost 4 bases, with 10 bases between them. Per the germline V gene, CDR1 is SGHRS and CDR2 is YFSETQ. Here the CDR3 reads CASSLEVASTEAFF. For the CDR3, the DNA is TGCGCCAGCAGCTTGGAAGTTGCTAGCACTGAAGCTTTCTTT.